This passage covers 23 T cell receptor beta chains from one sample sequenced in a study of Ad26.COV2.S vaccination and SARS-CoV-2 variants. Profiled with immunoSEQ multiplex PCR; TCRdb holds only in-frame clones, not every one. The repertoire consists of hundreds of thousands of clones, with 92% occurring once and the leading ten covering around 4.2%. The sequencing here drew on peripheral blood, taken after recovery from COVID-19. These receptors were taken from a human donor who had recovered from COVID-19.

CDR3 protein: CASSHPLAFRELFF. DNA for the CDR3: TGCGCCAGCAGCCACCCGCTAGCTTTTCGGGAGCTGTTTTTT. V is TRBV4-1 and J is TRBJ2-2; tentative D call: TRBD2 (5 bases). There are 14 residues in the CDR3. Germline CDR1 MGHRA, CDR2 YSYEKL. V lost 3 bases and J 9 bases, leaving 14 bases between the germline ends.

J is TRBJ2-2 and V is TRBV10-3, with 8 nucleotides matching TRBD1. The length of the CDR3 is 15 residues. The V gene end was trimmed by 7 bases and the J gene end by 0 bases; junction bases not matched to a gene: 4. The germline CDR1 and CDR2 sequences are ENHRY and SYGVKD. In DNA, the CDR3 is TGTGCCATCAATGCGGACAGGGCGAACACCGGGGAGCTGTTTTTT. This translates into CAINADRANTGELFF.

This chain links TRBV4-3 with TRBJ2-1, with a tentative D call TRBD1 (5 bases). The CDR3 sequence is 16 residues long. CDR1 and CDR2 (germline): LGHNA, YSLEER. The V end was cut by 0 bases, the J end by 3 bases, with 12 bases between. The CDR3 DNA reads as TGCGCCAGCAGCCAAGAATCAGGACACGTCTACAATGAGCAGTTCTTC. Its translation: CASSQESGHVYNEQFF.

J is TRBJ2-3 and V is TRBV13, with 10 bases fitting TRBD2. Unmatched junction bases numbered 4, after V lost 5 bases and J lost 2 bases. The CDR3 spans 15 residues. Germline CDR1 reads PRHDT; CDR2 reads FYEKMQ (reference sequence). CDR3 nucleotide sequence: TGTGCCAGCAGCCGAAGCGGGGGGGCCACAGATACGCAGTATTTT. Translation: CASSRSGGATDTQYF.

In DNA form, the CDR3 reads TGTGCCAGCACCGGGACAGGGGGGTTCACTGAAGCTTTCTTT. This translates into CASTGTGGFTEAFF. The rearrangement joins TRBV2 to TRBJ1-1, with TRBD1 identical over 11 bases. The V gene's germline CDR1 is SNHLY and CDR2 FYNNEI. The CDR3 contains 14 residues. With 7 bases clipped from V and 4 bases from J, the junction kept 5 bases outside the gene matches. The full variable domain, its missing parts supplied by reference TRBV2 and TRBJ1-1, is EPEVTQTPSHQVTQMGQEVILRCVPISNHLYFYWYRQILGQKVEFLVSFYNNEISEKSEIFDDQFSVERPDGSNFTLKIRSTKLEDSAMYFCASTGTGGFTEAFFGQGTRLTVV.

The chain links TRBV18 to TRBJ1-1; the D gene is possibly TRBD1 (5 bases). The CDR3 has 13 amino acids. V lost 6 bases and J 2 bases, leaving 10 bases between the germline ends. Germline V lookup: CDR1 KGHSH, CDR2 LQKENI. In DNA form, the CDR3 reads TGTGCCAGCTCGAAGGGGAGAAACACTGAAGCTTTCTTT. Protein product: CASSKGRNTEAFF.

The chain uses TRBV6-2 or TRBV6-3 and TRBJ1-5, with D uncertain. V lost 2 bases and J lost 6, with 8 bases in between. Germline CDR1 MNHEY, CDR2 SVGEGT. This CDR3 comprises 13 residues. CDR3 sequence reads: CASSYEGFQPQHF. DNA of the CDR3: TGTGCCAGCAGTTACGAGGGATTTCAGCCCCAGCATTTT.

The rearrangement uses TRBV11-2 and TRBJ1-1; TRBD1 matches at 7 bases. The trim removed 5 bases at V and 7 bases at J, leaving 4 bases unmatched. The length of the CDR3 is 12 residues. CDR1 and CDR2 from the germline V gene are SGHAT and FQNNGV. The CDR3 sequence: CASSQGQVEAFF. The CDR3 nucleotides read TGTGCCAGCAGCCAAGGACAGGTTGAAGCTTTCTTT.

In its sample, this clone was seen once. The chain combines TRBV27 with TRBJ1-2, with D tentatively TRBD1 (6 bases). V lost 4 bases to trimming and J lost 7 bases, with 10 bases between them. Germline CDR1 and CDR2: MNHEY and SMNVEV (reference sequence). This CDR3 has 12 amino acids. The CDR3 reads CASSWGGPGYTF. The CDR3 coding sequence is TGTGCCAGCAGTTGGGGGGGCCCTGGCTACACCTTC.

This chain connects TRBV15 to TRBJ2-2, with unresolved D. This CDR3 has 12 amino acids. Deletions cut 5 bases from V and 4 bases from J, with 5 bases between. In germline, CDR1 is LNHNV, CDR2 YYDKDF (reference sequence). The CDR3 nucleotides are TGTGCCACCAGCTTTCGCACCGGGGAGCTGTTTTTT. Translated: CATSFRTGELFF.

In its sample, this clone was seen a few times. The J gene is TRBJ1-1, the V gene TRBV7-9; weak D call: TRBD1 (6 bases). Germline-derived CDR1 and CDR2 are SEHNR and FQNEAQ (reference sequence). CDR3 length: 14 amino acids. The ends were cut back, 2 bases at V and 3 bases at J, with 10 bases in the middle. This chain's CDR3 is CASSLTGLDTEAFF. The CDR3 coding sequence is TGTGCCAGCAGCTTAACAGGGTTGGACACTGAAGCTTTCTTT.

The chain couples TRBV27 to TRBJ2-7, with TRBD1 identical over 9 bases. Germline values: CDR1 MNHEY, CDR2 SMNVEV (reference sequence). V was pared by 5 bases and J by 7 bases, with 18 bases of the junction left unmatched. The CDR3 covers 17 residues. CDR3 DNA sequence: TGTGCCAGCAGTCCGACTACCCTGGACAGGGGACCAGGGGAGCAGTACTTC. This encodes CASSPTTLDRGPGEQYF.

The CDR3 here is CASSYGQGRTEAFF. The CDR3 coding sequence is TGTGCCAGCAGTTACGGACAGGGTCGGACTGAAGCTTTCTTT. V is TRBV6-2 or TRBV6-3 and J is TRBJ1-1; TRBD1 matches 8 bases. Trimming took 2 bases from V and 5 from J; bases not matched to a gene: 4. This CDR3 is 14 amino acids long. In germline, CDR1 is MNHEY, CDR2 SVGEGT.

This CDR3 is CASSEFAGGADTQYF. The CDR3 nucleotides read TGTGCCAGCAGCGAGTTTGCGGGGGGCGCAGATACGCAGTATTTT. V usage is TRBV6-5 and J usage is TRBJ2-3; 8 bases agree with TRBD2. Trimming cost V 6 bases and J 4 bases; bases outside gene matches: 9. Germline V gene sequence: CDR1 MNHEY, CDR2 SVGAGI. CDR3 length: 15 amino acids.

Comment on this clone: Sequence at one end of the junction differs from germline and may be a read error. The chain carries TRBV10-1 and TRBJ2-1; D unclear. The length of the CDR3 is 8 residues. From germline, CDR1 is WNHNN and CDR2 SYGVQD (reference sequence). The CDR3 here is CASNEQFF. The DNA of the CDR3 is TGCGCCAGCAATGAGCAGTTCTTC.

This chain uses TRBV2 with TRBJ2-3; no clear D. This CDR3 is 14 amino acids long. Germline V lookup: CDR1 SNHLY, CDR2 FYNNEI. Trimming took 8 bases from V and 2 from J, leaving 14 bases between them. The CDR3 DNA reads as TGTGCCAGCTACGGACCCAAGATCACAGATACGCAGTATTTT. Protein: CASYGPKITDTQYF.

The chain is built from TRBV6-6 and TRBJ2-7; 8 nucleotides agree with TRBD1. V trimming: 6 bases; J trimming: 2 bases; junction bases outside the gene matches: 9. The CDR3 is 15 residues long. CDR1 is MNHNY, CDR2 SVGAGI, per germline (reference sequence). The CDR3 here is CASSQTGAGPYEQYF. In DNA form, the CDR3 reads TGTGCCAGCAGCCAGACAGGGGCCGGTCCCTACGAGCAGTACTTC.

CDR3 region: CASSLGGGHPYGYTF. Written as DNA, the CDR3 is TGTGCCAGCAGCCTGGGGGGGGGCCATCCCTATGGCTACACCTTC. The genes are TRBV9 and TRBJ1-2; D perhaps matches TRBD1 (6 bases). The V gene lost 4 bases and the J gene lost 4 bases, with 17 bases spanning the gap. The CDR3 contains 15 residues. CDR1 and CDR2 from the germline V gene are SGDLS and YYNGEE.

Note on this clone: The same CDR3 arises from other DNA sequences in this sample as well. This chain joins TRBV12-3 or TRBV12-4 and TRBJ2-3; D is uncertain. The CDR3 covers 12 residues. V was trimmed by 6 bases and J by 0 bases, leaving 4 bases between them. The CDR3 DNA reads as TGTGCCAGCAGCACTAGCACAGATACGCAGTATTTT. Its translation: CASSTSTDTQYF.

J is TRBJ2-5 and V is TRBV5-5, with a tentative D call TRBD1 (6 bases). Germline CDR1 SGHKS, CDR2 YYEKEE (reference sequence). The CDR3 is 14 amino acids. V was shortened by 0 bases and J by 1 base, with 7 bases between the two germline ends. The chain's CDR3 is CASSLGTVQETQYF. The CDR3 DNA reads as TGTGCCAGCAGCTTGGGGACAGTCCAAGAGACCCAGTACTTC.

This sequence joins TRBV2 and TRBJ1-2; D is unresolved. This CDR3 has 13 residues. Germline CDR1 reads SNHLY; CDR2 reads FYNNEI. V lost 7 bases to trimming and J lost 4 bases, with 13 bases between them. The DNA of the CDR3 is TGTGCCAGCACTGGTTCTCTCCCCTATGGCTACACCTTC. As protein: CASTGSLPYGYTF. Together with reference TRBV2 and TRBJ1-2, the CDR3 gives the full variable domain: EPEVTQTPSHQVTQMGQEVILRCVPISNHLYFYWYRQILGQKVEFLVSFYNNEISEKSEIFDDQFSVERPDGSNFTLKIRSTKLEDSAMYFCASTGSLPYGYTFGSGTRLTVV.

The V call is TRBV7-9, the J call TRBJ2-3, with TRBD2 matching 8 bases. The CDR3 consists of 17 residues. J lost 1 base, V lost 1 base, and 7 bases had no gene match. The germline CDR1 and CDR2 sequences are SEHNR and FQNEAQ (reference sequence). The DNA of the CDR3 is TGTGCCAGCAGCTTAGATGGTCAAGCGGGGGGCACAGATACGCAGTATTTT. This codes for CASSLDGQAGGTDTQYF.

This chain links TRBV9 with TRBJ1-2, with D perhaps matching TRBD1 (6 bases). The CDR3 is 15 residues long. V was trimmed by 4 bases and J by 4 bases, leaving 17 bases between them. CDR1 is SGDLS and CDR2 is YYNGEE in the germline V gene. CDR3 in DNA: TGTGCCAGCAGCTTGGGGGCCGGGGCGACCTATGGCTACACCTTC. The encoded protein is CASSLGAGATYGYTF.